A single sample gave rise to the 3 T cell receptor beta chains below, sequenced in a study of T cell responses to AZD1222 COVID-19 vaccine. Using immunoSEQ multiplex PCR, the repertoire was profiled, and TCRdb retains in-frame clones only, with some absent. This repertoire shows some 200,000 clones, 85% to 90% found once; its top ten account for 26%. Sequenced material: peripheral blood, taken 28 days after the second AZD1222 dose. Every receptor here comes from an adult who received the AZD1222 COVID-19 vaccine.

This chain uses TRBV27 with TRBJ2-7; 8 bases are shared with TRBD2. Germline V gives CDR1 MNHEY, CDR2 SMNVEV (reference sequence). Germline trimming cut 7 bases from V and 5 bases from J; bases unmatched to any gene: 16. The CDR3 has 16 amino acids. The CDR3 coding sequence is TGTGCCAGCACCCCCCTCGGGGGGGCAGGGGAGAACGAGCAGTACTTC. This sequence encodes CASTPLGGAGENEQYF.

As DNA, the CDR3 is TGTGCCAGTTGCGACAGGCCCCTACCGAACACTGAAGCTTTCTTT. Translated, it gives CASCDRPLPNTEAFF. The V gene is TRBV19, the J gene TRBJ1-1, with a tentative D call TRBD1 (6 bases). Germline V gene lookup returns CDR1 LNHDA and CDR2 SQIVND (reference sequence). With 8 bases removed from V and 1 base from J, the gap between germline ends came to 17 bases. This CDR3 contains 15 residues.

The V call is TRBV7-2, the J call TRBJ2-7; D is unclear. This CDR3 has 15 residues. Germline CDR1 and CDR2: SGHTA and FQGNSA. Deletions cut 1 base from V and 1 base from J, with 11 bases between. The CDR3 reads CASSLVDVGSYEQYF. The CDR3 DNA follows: TGTGCCAGCAGCTTAGTCGACGTAGGGTCCTACGAGCAGTACTTC.